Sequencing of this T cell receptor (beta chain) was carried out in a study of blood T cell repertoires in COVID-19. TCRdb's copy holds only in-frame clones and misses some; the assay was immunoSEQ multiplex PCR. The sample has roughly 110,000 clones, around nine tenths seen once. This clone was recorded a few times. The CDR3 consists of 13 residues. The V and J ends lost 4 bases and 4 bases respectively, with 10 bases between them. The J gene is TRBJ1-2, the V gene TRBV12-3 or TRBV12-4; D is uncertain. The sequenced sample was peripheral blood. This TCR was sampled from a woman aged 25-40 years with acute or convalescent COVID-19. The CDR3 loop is CASSSPPGYGYTF. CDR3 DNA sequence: TGTGCCAGCAGTTCCCCGCCAGGCTATGGCTACACCTTC.